The 24 T cell receptor beta chains in this list originate from one sample, sequenced in a study of identical twins. TCRdb processed the 5' RACE reads anew with MiXCR; each CDR3 protein has one entry. The table shows under 900,000 distinct CDR3 sequences, with roughly an eighth occurring only once. This same sample was also part of a study on yellow fever vaccine responses in identical twins.

The specimen sequenced was PBMCs. These receptors were collected from a woman between 18 and 30 years old in good health.

This clonotype was counted only a few times. J is TRBJ2-7 and V is TRBV29-1; either TRBD1 or TRBD2 may supply D (6 bases each). CDR3 length equals 13 residues. Germline V gene lookup returns CDR1 SQVTM and CDR2 ANQGSEA. With 7 bases removed from V and 4 bases from J, the gap between germline ends came to 17 bases. The chain's CDR3 is CSALVRGRYEQYF. Written as DNA, the CDR3 is TGCAGCGCCTTAGTTAGGGGGAGGTACGAGCAGTACTTC.

The V and J genes are TRBV11-3 and TRBJ2-1; TRBD1 matches 7 bases. The V gene's germline CDR1 is SGHNT and CDR2 YENEEA. The CDR3 is made up of 13 amino acids. V lost 8 bases to trimming and J lost 5 bases; unmatched junction nucleotides: 6. The CDR3 here is CASRDRDHNEQFF. The CDR3 coding sequence is TGTGCCAGCCGAGACAGGGACCACAATGAGCAGTTCTTC.

This clonotype came up a few times. This sequence joins TRBV18 and TRBJ1-2, with D maybe TRBD1 (5 bases). Trimming cost V 6 bases and J 8 bases, with 19 bases left between them. CDR1 and CDR2 from the germline V gene are KGHSH and LQKENI. The length of the CDR3 is 14 residues. CDR3 DNA: TGTGCCAGCTCTCCGTTCAGGGACGGTGGCGGCTACACCTTC. Its translation is CASSPFRDGGGYTF.

V gene TRBV20-1 combines with J gene TRBJ1-1, with TRBD1 matching over 8 bases. The CDR3 is 17 amino acids. V lost 0 bases and J lost 3; bases outside the gene matches: 12. Germline V gene data show CDR1 as DFQATT and CDR2 as SNEGSKA (reference sequence). The CDR3 region is CSARDGTGDRLHTEAFF. The CDR3 bases are TGCAGTGCTAGAGATGGGACAGGAGATCGCTTGCACACTGAAGCTTTCTTT.

V and J are TRBV6-5 and TRBJ2-3; D possibly corresponds to TRBD2 (6 bases). The CDR3 totals 15 residues. The V end was cut by 3 bases, the J end by 0 bases, with 10 bases between. Germline V CDR1 and CDR2: MNHEY, SVGAGI. This CDR3 reads CASSYTGASTDTQYF. CDR3 nucleotides: TGTGCCAGCAGTTATACGGGAGCTAGCACAGATACGCAGTATTTT.

This sequence joins TRBV2 and TRBJ2-2; maybe TRBD2 (7 bases). This CDR3 region has 14 residues. Trimming removed 10 bases from V and 4 bases from J, with 16 bases in between. Germline V CDR1 and CDR2: SNHLY, FYNNEI. CDR3 nucleotides: TGTGCCAACCGACAAGGGGGGGTCACCGGGGAGCTGTTTTTT. This translates into CANRQGGVTGELFF.

V is TRBV7-9 and J is TRBJ2-7, with D hard to call. CDR3 length: 12 amino acids. Germline loops: CDR1 SEHNR, CDR2 FQNEAQ (reference sequence). V shed 3 bases and J shed 4 bases, with 7 bases lying between them. DNA of the CDR3: TGTGCCAGCAGCTTCTCAGGTTACGAGCAGTACGTC. Translation gives CASSFSGYEQYV.

The chain carries TRBV7-9 and TRBJ2-3, with 7 positions matching TRBD2. Looked up from germline, CDR1 is SEHNR and CDR2 is FQNEAQ (reference sequence). The trim removed 4 bases at V and 7 bases at J, leaving 11 bases unmatched. The CDR3 is 15 residues long. This chain's CDR3 is CASSSPRESPNTQYF. The CDR3 DNA sequence: TGTGCCAGCAGCTCCCCGCGGGAGAGCCCCAATACGCAGTATTTT.

In this sample, this clonotype turned up a few times. V usage is TRBV24-1 and J usage is TRBJ2-2, with 8 nucleotides matching TRBD2. The V gene's germline CDR1 is KGHDR and CDR2 SFDVKD. The CDR3 covers 16 residues. J gave up 3 bases and V 4 bases, and 6 bases lay outside the gene matches. CDR3: CATSDIAGKDTGELFF. Here the CDR3 DNA reads TGTGCCACCAGTGACATAGCGGGAAAGGACACCGGGGAGCTGTTTTTT.

In its sample, this clonotype was seen many times. The chain combines TRBV7-8 with TRBJ2-1; D remains unclear. CDR1 SGHVS and CDR2 FQNEAQ come from the germline V gene. The CDR3 contains 12 residues. V lost 3 bases to trimming and J lost 5 bases, with 5 bases between them. CDR3 sequence (DNA): TGTGCCAGCAGCTTCATGGACAATGAGCAGTTCTTC. This sequence encodes CASSFMDNEQFF.

The chain is built from TRBV5-1 and TRBJ2-2; perhaps D is TRBD1 or TRBD2 (5 bases each). The CDR3 consists of 16 residues. Germline assignment: CDR1 SGHRS and CDR2 YFSETQ. V lost 4 bases and J 0 bases, leaving 13 bases between the germline ends. CDR3 sequence: CASSRDGHANTGELFF. CDR3 nucleotide sequence: TGCGCCAGCAGCAGGGACGGACACGCGAACACCGGGGAGCTGTTTTTT.

The table lists this clonotype with many counts. The chain carries TRBV6-6 and TRBJ2-7; no clear D. The germline V gene encodes CDR1 MNHNY and CDR2 SVGAGI (reference sequence). The CDR3 consists of 12 residues. V was cut by 2 bases and J by 7 bases, with 9 bases left in between. The CDR3 DNA is TGTGCCAGCAGTTACATCTTGGGGGAGCAGTACTTC. Amino acid sequence: CASSYILGEQYF.

The chain has TRBV20-1 and TRBJ2-5; D is undetermined. Trimming took 6 bases from V and 0 from J, leaving 11 bases between them. The CDR3 extends over 13 amino acids. Per germline, CDR1 DFQATT and CDR2 SNEGSKA (reference sequence). The CDR3, as DNA: TGCAGTGCAGATCCCGTGTACCAAGAGACCCAGTACTTC. Translation: CSADPVYQETQYF.

The genes are TRBV14 and TRBJ1-1; D may be TRBD1 (5 bases). Germline lookup yields CDR1 SGHDN and CDR2 FVKESK. Trimming cost V 2 bases and J 1 base, with 8 bases left between them. This CDR3 is built from 14 residues. This chain's CDR3 is CASSQTDRNTEAFF. In DNA, the CDR3 is TGTGCCAGCAGCCAAACCGACAGGAACACTGAAGCTTTCTTT.

In this sample, this clonotype turned up many times. V and J are TRBV12-3 or TRBV12-4 and TRBJ1-2, with TRBD1 matching over 9 bases. CDR3 length: 16 residues. Losses at the gene ends were 5 bases for V and 4 bases for J; bases not matched to a gene: 11. The CDR3 nucleotides read TGTGCCAGCAGTAGATTCGGGACAGGGAGATTCTATGGCTACACCTTC. The encoded protein is CASSRFGTGRFYGYTF.

This clonotype has only a few counts. The chain joins TRBV5-1 to TRBJ2-7, with D perhaps TRBD1 or TRBD2 (5 bases each). The germline V and J ends were trimmed by 4 bases and 0 bases, with 11 bases remaining between them. From germline, CDR1 is SGHRS and CDR2 YFSETQ. This CDR3 spans 14 amino acids. The CDR3 DNA sequence: TGCGCCAGCAGCATCGGGACGGACTCCTACGAGCAGTACTTC. This codes for CASSIGTDSYEQYF.

The chain links TRBV5-1 to TRBJ2-2, with TRBD2 matching over 10 bases. The germline V gene has CDR1 SGHRS and CDR2 YFSETQ. This CDR3 has 18 amino acids. Unmatched junction bases numbered 8, after V lost 0 bases and J lost 3 bases. CDR3 nucleotides: TGCGCCAGCAGCTTGGCCCTTGGACTAGCGGTGCACACCGGGGAGCTGTTTTTT. The encoded protein is CASSLALGLAVHTGELFF.

CDR3 in amino acids: CASSHTPPGSGHTYEQYF. CDR3 coding DNA: TGTGCCAGCAGCCACACCCCCCCGGGCTCCGGACATACCTACGAGCAGTACTTC. This rearrangement joins TRBV7-8 to TRBJ2-7, with D perhaps matching TRBD1 (5 bases). The germline CDR1 and CDR2 sequences are SGHVS and FQNEAQ. Trimming stripped 5 bases from V and 2 bases from J, with 25 bases between. CDR3 length equals 18 residues.

This chain uses TRBV5-1 with TRBJ2-3; maybe TRBD1 (6 bases). This CDR3 spans 17 amino acids. The germline V and J ends were trimmed by 2 bases and 2 bases, with 18 bases remaining between them. CDR1 and CDR2 from the germline V gene are SGHRS and YFSETQ. CDR3 loop: CASSFPRTVRTTDTQYF. The DNA of the CDR3 is TGCGCCAGCAGCTTCCCCCGGACAGTTCGAACCACAGATACGCAGTATTTT.

With regard to this clonotype: At one boundary the junction diverges from the germline segment, which might be a read error. J is TRBJ2-7 and V is TRBV20-1, with TRBD2 matching over 9 bases. CDR3 length equals 18 residues. The germline CDR1 and CDR2 sequences are DFQATT and SNEGSKA (reference sequence). The CDR3 sequence is CCARPLAGGPVPYYEQYF. Here the CDR3 DNA reads TGCTGTGCTAGGCCCCTTGCGGGAGGGCCGGTGCCTTACTACGAGCAGTACTTC.

This sequence joins TRBV6-5 and TRBJ2-1, with D unresolved. The germline CDR1 and CDR2 sequences are MNHEY and SVGAGI. There are 15 residues in the CDR3. V shed 2 bases and J shed 0 bases, with 8 bases lying between them. CDR3: CASSYRVVSYNEQFF. CDR3 nucleotides: TGTGCCAGCAGTTACAGGGTCGTCTCCTACAATGAGCAGTTCTTC.

The table lists this clonotype with many counts. The chain carries TRBV12-3 or TRBV12-4 and TRBJ2-5, with 8 bases matching TRBD1. The CDR3 is made up of 16 amino acids. After removal of 6 bases from V and 5 bases from J, the junction contained 14 bases not matched to a gene. CDR3 bases: TGTGCCAGCAGCTACGGACAGGGCCTTAGGTTTGAGACCCAGTACTTC. It yields the protein CASSYGQGLRFETQYF.

This clonotype occurred many times. A read error may account for a junction end that differs from germline. This chain connects TRBV15 to TRBJ2-1; TRBD2 agrees at 12 bases. The CDR3 runs 14 residues. Germline V CDR1 and CDR2: LNHNV, YYDKDF (reference sequence). In nucleotides, the CDR3 is TGTGCCACCAGCCCGACTAGCGGGAGAGGAGGGCAGTTCTTT. Its protein product is CATSPTSGRGGQFF.

V is TRBV11-2 and J is TRBJ2-5, with D maybe TRBD1 (6 bases). V was trimmed by 5 bases and J by 2 bases, leaving 18 bases between them. This CDR3 has 16 residues. CDR1 SGHAT and CDR2 FQNNGV come from the germline V gene. The CDR3 loop reads CASSPYGGMRQETQYF. The CDR3 coding sequence is TGTGCCAGCAGCCCTTATGGGGGCATGCGGCAAGAGACCCAGTACTTC.